Below are 22 T cell receptor beta chains sequenced from a single sample in a study of T cells in Graves' hyperthyroidism and ophthalmopathy. The TCR beta CDR3 regions underwent amplification using RNA transcripts as the source. The TCR CDR3 first-round RT-PCR relied on the HTBI primer set. TCRdb passed the multiplex PCR reads through MiXCR, listing each CDR3 protein once. Among some 800,000 distinct CDR3 sequences, about 38% were seen once, and the ten largest hold about 9%. The sequencing input was blood. These receptors were taken from a man aged 18 to 30 with Graves' hyperthyroidism.

This clonotype was recorded many times. The chain combines TRBV7-2 with TRBJ2-2; D is unresolved. This CDR3 is 13 amino acids long. Germline lookup yields CDR1 SGHTA and CDR2 FQGNSA. The V gene lost 7 bases and the J gene lost 9 bases, with 15 bases spanning the gap. CDR3 amino acids: CASTLSGDRELFF. As DNA, the CDR3 is TGTGCCAGCACGCTGAGTGGAGATCGGGAGCTGTTTTTT.

This clonotype was seen repeatedly, ten times or more. J is TRBJ2-5 and V is TRBV2; D possibly uses TRBD1 or TRBD2 (5 bases each). V lost 10 bases to trimming and J lost 14 bases, with 23 bases between them. Germline CDR1 SNHLY, CDR2 FYNNEI. This CDR3 contains 12 residues. This chain's CDR3 is CATPTGLSGVYF. CDR3 coding DNA: TGTGCCACACCGACGGGGCTCAGCGGTGTTTACTTC. The whole variable domain, filled in from reference TRBV2 and TRBJ2-5, reads EPEVTQTPSHQVTQMGQEVILRCVPISNHLYFYWYRQILGQKVEFLVSFYNNEISEKSEIFDDQFSVERPDGSNFTLKIRSTKLEDSAMYFCATPTGLSGVYFGPGTRLLVL.

This chain connects TRBV20-1 to TRBJ1-6, with 8 bases aligning to TRBD1. The CDR3 contains 13 residues. Germline CDR1 is DFQATT and CDR2 is SNEGSKA (reference sequence). V lost 3 bases to trimming and J lost 10 bases; unmatched junction nucleotides: 5. The CDR3 loop reads CSARERTGSPLHF. CDR3 DNA: TGCAGTGCTAGGGAAAGGACAGGGTCACCCCTCCACTTT.

Turning to this clonotype: Likely a read error: the CDR3 ends without its conserved phenylalanine or tryptophan. V and J are TRBV6-1 and TRBJ1-6; the D gene is possibly TRBD1 (5 bases). Germline V gene data show CDR1 as MNHNS and CDR2 as SASEGT. V dropped 1 base and J dropped 7 bases, with 11 bases sitting between them. This CDR3 has 15 residues. CDR3 protein: CASSEDTGGNSPLHY. DNA for the CDR3: TGTGCCAGCAGTGAAGATACAGGAGGGAATTCACCCCTCCACTAT.

The table lists this clonotype with many counts. The V and J genes are TRBV12-3 or TRBV12-4 and TRBJ1-2; D not certain. Trimming took off 7 bases at V and 6 bases at J, with 12 bases between the two ends. This CDR3 comprises 12 residues. The CDR3 protein is CASTISADGYTF. CDR3 sequence (DNA): TGTGCCAGCACCATTTCGGCCGATGGCTACACCTTC.

V usage is TRBV7-9 and J usage is TRBJ2-7; no reliable D call. The CDR3 runs 14 residues. Germline-derived CDR1 and CDR2 are SEHNR and FQNEAQ (reference sequence). V lost 4 bases to trimming and J lost 2 bases, with 12 bases between them. The CDR3 region has the DNA TGTGCCAGCAGCTCCCCGAAAGAGACCTACGAGCAGTACTTC. Residues: CASSSPKETYEQYF.

The chain carries TRBV9 and TRBJ2-7; 10 bases are shared with TRBD2. Germline V gene lookup returns CDR1 SGDLS and CDR2 YYNGEE. This CDR3 has 13 residues. V lost 2 bases, J lost 5 bases, and 1 base stayed unmatched. CDR3: CASSVLAGDEQYF. DNA for the CDR3: TGTGCCAGCAGCGTCCTAGCGGGGGACGAGCAGTACTTC.

This clonotype was detected only a few times. The rearrangement joins TRBV2 to TRBJ2-5; TRBD1 matches at 8 bases. V lost 7 bases, J lost 9 bases, and 13 bases stayed unmatched. Germline loops: CDR1 SNHLY, CDR2 FYNNEI. The CDR3 totals 14 residues. The CDR3 DNA follows: TGTGCCAGCACCCTAGACAGGGGTCTCCTTCCCCAGTACTTC. Amino acid sequence: CASTLDRGLLPQYF.

This sequence joins TRBV20-1 and TRBJ1-6; 9 bases map to TRBD1. In germline, CDR1 is DFQATT, CDR2 SNEGSKA (reference sequence). J lost 8 bases, V lost 0 bases, and 5 bases had no gene match. The CDR3 runs to 15 residues. CDR3 in amino acids: CSARDQDRGDSPLHF. DNA of the CDR3: TGCAGTGCTAGAGATCAAGACAGGGGGGATTCACCCCTCCACTTT.

This clonotype appeared many times. This chain links TRBV7-3 with TRBJ2-2, with 9 bases identical to TRBD2. Germline V gives CDR1 SGHTA, CDR2 FQGTGA. The ends lost 3 bases at V and 5 bases at J; junction bases unmatched: 1. This CDR3 spans 14 amino acids. The chain's CDR3 is CASSLSGRTGELFF. The CDR3 nucleotides read TGTGCCAGCAGCTTGAGCGGGAGGACCGGGGAGCTGTTTTTT.

This clonotype was seen a handful of times. J is TRBJ2-7 and V is TRBV5-1; the D gene is possibly TRBD1 (6 bases). Germline V gives CDR1 SGHRS, CDR2 YFSETQ. With 4 bases removed from V and 3 bases from J, the gap between germline ends came to 14 bases. The CDR3 covers 14 residues. The CDR3 region is CASSPEDSYYEQYF. The CDR3 region has the DNA TGCGCCAGCAGCCCAGAGGACAGCTACTACGAGCAGTACTTC.

This clonotype came up a few times. The chain couples TRBV5-4 to TRBJ2-2; D perhaps matches TRBD1 (7 bases). The germline V and J ends were trimmed by 4 bases and 8 bases, with 12 bases remaining between them. Germline V gene sequence: CDR1 SGHNT, CDR2 YYREEE (reference sequence). CDR3 size: 13 residues. DNA of the CDR3: TGTGCCAGCAGCGCGGGACAGTCTGGGGAGCTGTTTTTT. This gives the protein CASSAGQSGELFF.

In this sample, this clonotype turned up many times. V and J are TRBV2 and TRBJ1-3, with D possibly being TRBD1 (5 bases). Germline CDR1 is SNHLY and CDR2 is FYNNEI. This CDR3 has 11 amino acids. The V gene lost 9 bases and the J gene lost 4 bases, with 7 bases spanning the gap. The CDR3 spells CASGGGNTIYF. The CDR3 region has the DNA TGTGCCAGTGGGGGAGGAAACACCATATATTTT.

This clonotype was observed a single time. The rearrangement joins TRBV25-1 to TRBJ2-5; the D is unclear. The CDR3 runs to 16 residues. Germline loops: CDR1 MGHDK, CDR2 SYGVNS. For the CDR3, the DNA is TGTGCTAGTGGTTTGGTACGTGGCGGAGTGCGGGAGACCCAGTACTTC. Amino acids: CASGLVRGGVRETQYF.

For this clonotype: The junction does not match germline at one end; this may be a read error. The rearrangement joins TRBV6-4 to TRBJ2-2; D unclear. CDR3 length equals 8 residues. CDR1 is MRHNA, CDR2 SNTAGT, per germline. The CDR3 here is CASRDLFF. CDR3 sequence (DNA): TGTGCCAGCAGGGACCTGTTTTTT.

This clonotype was seen more than once but under ten times. The V and J genes are TRBV9 and TRBJ2-7; TRBD2 aligns across 9 bases. The CDR3 is made up of 15 amino acids. V lost 0 bases to trimming and J lost 6 bases; unmatched junction nucleotides: 7. CDR1 and CDR2 from the germline V gene are SGDLS and YYNGEE. CDR3 sequence (DNA): TGTGCCAGCAGCGTAGGGAATAGCGGGAGTGGCGAGCAGTACTTC. Residues: CASSVGNSGSGEQYF.

The chain has TRBV11-2 and TRBJ2-5; TRBD1 might be the D (6 bases). The CDR3 contains 14 residues. CDR1 is SGHAT, CDR2 FQNNGV, per germline. Trimming cost V 3 bases and J 4 bases, with 12 bases left between them. CDR3 DNA sequence: TGTGCCAGCAGCTTTCAGGGGAGAGGAGAGACCCAGTACTTC. Its protein product is CASSFQGRGETQYF.

In regard to this clonotype: A read error may be the cause here, since a much bigger clone is one base away. V usage is TRBV20-1 and J usage is TRBJ1-1; TRBD1 is a possible D gene (6 bases). The length of the CDR3 is 14 residues. Germline assignment: CDR1 DFQATT and CDR2 SNEGSKA (reference sequence). V lost 5 bases and J 3 bases, leaving 16 bases between the germline ends. The chain's CDR3 is CSAGWPGAHTEAFF. The DNA for the CDR3 is TGCAGTGCTGGCTGGCCAGGGGCGCACACTGAAGCTTTCTTT.

The rearrangement uses TRBV15 and TRBJ1-2, with 9 bases aligning to TRBD1. V lost 3 bases, J lost 4 bases, and 6 bases stayed unmatched. The CDR3 is made up of 15 amino acids. The germline CDR1 and CDR2 sequences are LNHNV and YYDKDF (reference sequence). CDR3 sequence reads: CATSSNPGQGYGYTF. Written as DNA, the CDR3 is TGTGCCACCAGCAGTAACCCGGGACAGGGCTATGGCTACACCTTC.

This clonotype came up a few times. CDR3 amino acids: CASLPWRQGRGFNYGYTF. CDR3 DNA: TGTGCCAGTCTACCTTGGAGGCAGGGGCGCGGGTTTAACTATGGCTACACCTTC. J is TRBJ1-2 and V is TRBV19; maybe TRBD1 (6 bases). Trimming removed 8 bases from V and 1 base from J, with 26 bases in between. CDR1 and CDR2 (germline): LNHDA, SQIVND (reference sequence). The CDR3 consists of 18 residues.

Ten or more counts support this clonotype. This chain connects TRBV15 to TRBJ1-4, with D unclear. The CDR3 is 13 amino acids. Germline V CDR1 and CDR2: LNHNV, YYDKDF (reference sequence). V was pared by 5 bases and J by 12 bases, with 16 bases between. The CDR3 spells CATSGSGGGELFF. The CDR3 DNA reads TGTGCCACCAGCGGCAGCGGCGGTGGGGAACTGTTTTTT.

Many counts were recorded for this clonotype. This rearrangement joins TRBV7-2 to TRBJ2-7; D gene ambiguous. The V end was cut by 5 bases, the J end by 2 bases, with 13 bases between. There are 14 residues in the CDR3. From germline, CDR1 is SGHTA and CDR2 FQGNSA. The CDR3 region is CASSPTDGPYEQYF. CDR3 nucleotide sequence: TGTGCCAGCAGCCCCACGGACGGACCCTACGAGCAGTACTTC.